This T cell receptor (beta chain) was sequenced in a study of OX40 agonist ivuxolimab in advanced cancers. Study-level background: Prior anti-PD-1, anti-PD-L1 or anti-CTLA-4 therapy did not bar entry, and 40% to 45% had some. General study points: The antigens recognized by the expanded peripheral T cells, that is their antigen specificity, were not determined. The study observed clonal expansion of CD4+ and CD8+ blood T cells by week 6 at 0.1 to 3.0 mg/kg.

Generated by immunoSEQ multiplex PCR, the TCRdb table keeps only in-frame clones and is missing some. The data show about 22,000 clones, about 88% seen once. CDR1 SEHNR and CDR2 FQNEAQ come from the germline V gene (reference sequence). V lost 0 bases and J lost 6; bases outside the gene matches: 8. The CDR3 length is 17 residues. On this clone itself: Its antigen remains unidentified.

This sequence joins TRBV7-9 and TRBJ2-2; 9 bases match TRBD2. The TCR comes from an adult with an advanced solid tumor such as melanoma, head and neck, liver or kidney cancer. The input for sequencing was CD4+ or CD8+ T cells sorted from blood, taken in a trial of the OX40 agonist ivuxolimab. CDR3 in DNA: TGTGCCAGCAGCTTAGCGCACGCGGGAGGGCCCCCCGGGGAGCTGTTTTTT. Its protein is CASSLAHAGGPPGELFF.